A selection of T cell receptor beta chains follows, all from one sample in a study of read filtering for tumor transcriptome and immune sequencing. TCRdb fed the reads into MiXCR, producing one record per CDR3 protein. The data show 46,000 or so distinct CDR3 sequences, roughly 20% seen once. Sequencing was done on a sample of a population of CD138-negative cells sorted from bone marrow. These receptors all stem from a donor at least 40 years old with multiple myeloma. The CDR3 runs from the conserved cysteine through the conserved F or W. A D gene is named only where the DNA matches it firmly. Some rows mark clone size as missing; the rest say once, few, many or name a class of expanded clone.

J | V | D | size | DNA | CDR3
TRBJ2-1 | TRBV20-1 | TRBD2 | . | TGCAGTGCTAGAGGGGGCCTAGCGGCATCCTACAATGAGCAGTTCTTC | CSARGGLAASYNEQFF
TRBJ2-2 | TRBV7-3 | . | many | TGTGCCAGCAGCTTAACCATCGGACACTACACCGGGGAGCTGTTTTTT | CASSLTIGHYTGELFF
TRBJ2-2 | TRBV5-4 | TRBD2 | . | TGTGCCAGCAGCTACCGGACTAGCGGGAACACCGGGGAGCTGTTTTTT | CASSYRTSGNTGELFF
TRBJ1-5 | TRBV20-1 | . | . | TGCAGTGCACATGATCGGTTGGGCGGAAATAGCAATCAGCCCCAGCATTTT | CSAHDRLGGNSNQPQHF
TRBJ2-5 | TRBV5-5 | . | . | TGTGCCAGCAGCTTGTTCAGGGCAGGGACAGAGACCCAGTACTTC | CASSLFRAGTETQYF
TRBJ1-1 | TRBV20-1 | . | few | TGCAGTGCTCAAATAACCACGCCATCGAACACTGAAGCTTTCTTT | CSAQITTPSNTEAFF
TRBJ1-1 | TRBV5-6 | . | many | TGTGCCAGCAGCTCGGAATTCCGGGCACCTAGCACTGAAGCTTTCTTT | CASSSEFRAPSTEAFF
TRBJ2-5 | TRBV29-1 | . | few | TGCAGCGTTACTCAGGGGATGAAGACCCAGCACTTC | CSVTQGMKTQHF
TRBJ1-4 | TRBV6-1 | TRBD1 | many | TGTGCCAGCAGTTTAGACAGGGGGGGGAATGAAAAACTGTTTTTT | CASSLDRGGNEKLFF
TRBJ2-3 | TRBV28 | . | many | TGTGCCAGCAGTCCTCCTGGGACCAAAACAGATACGCAGTATTTT | CASSPPGTKTDTQYF
TRBJ2-4 | TRBV11-2 | . | few | TGTGCCAGCAGCTTAGTTGGGTCCCCGAAAAACATTCAGTACTTC | CASSLVGSPKNIQYF
TRBJ1-2 | TRBV3-1 | . | . | TGTGCCAGCAGCCACGCTACAGGTGCGGATGGCTACACCTTC | CASSHATGADGYTF
TRBJ2-1 | TRBV5-1 | TRBD2 | many | TGCGCCAGCAGTGGGACTAGCGGGAGTATTGAGCAGTTCTTC | CASSGTSGSIEQFF
TRBJ1-1 | TRBV18 | . | many | TGTGCCAGCTCACCACCCTCCAAGGTGAACACTGAAGCTTTCTTT | CASSPPSKVNTEAFF
TRBJ2-1 | TRBV18 | TRBD2 | many | TGTGCCAGCTCACCAAGGTTTACTAGCGGGAGTAGGGATGAGCAGTTCTTC | CASSPRFTSGSRDEQFF
TRBJ1-5 | TRBV20-1 | . | many | TGCAGTGCTAGAGATCTTAGGGGATATAGCAATCAGCCCCAGCATTTT | CSARDLRGYSNQPQHF
TRBJ2-7 | TRBV20-1 | . | many | TGCAGTGTCAAATCCGGCCACGAGCAGTACTTC | CSVKSGHEQYF
TRBJ2-3 | TRBV6-2/TRBV6-3 | TRBD2 | few | TGTGCCAGCAGCCCCCCACTAGCGGGTGTAGATACGCAGTATTTT | CASSPPLAGVDTQYF
TRBJ1-1 | TRBV29-1 | . | . | TGCAGCGTTGCATTGTTTGGGGGTCTCGGTAACACTGAAGCTTTCTTT | CSVALFGGLGNTEAFF
TRBJ1-5 | TRBV29-1 | . | few | TGCAGCGTTATTGGAGAGGAGAGGGGTCGGCCCCAGCATTTT | CSVIGEERGRPQHF
TRBJ2-1 | TRBV4-1 | TRBD2 | many | TGCGCCAGCAGCCGGATGATGGGGACTAGCGGAGGTTACAATGAGCAGTTCTTC | CASSRMMGTSGGYNEQFF
TRBJ2-5 | TRBV19 | TRBD1 | many | TGTGCCAGTAGAGAGACAGGGGTAGAGACCCAGTACTTC | CASRETGVETQYF
TRBJ2-3 | TRBV5-1 | . | few | TGCGCCAGCAGCCGACAGGACAGCACAGATACGCAGTATTTT | CASSRQDSTDTQYF
TRBJ2-4 | TRBV29-1 | TRBD1 | many | TGCAGCGTTGCTGACAGGGGGAGTGGAAACATTCAGTACTTC | CSVADRGSGNIQYF
TRBJ1-4 | TRBV4-2 | . | many | TGTGCCAGCAGCCAAGCGGGTGAAAAACTGTTTTTT | CASSQAGEKLFF
TRBJ2-7 | TRBV19 | TRBD1 | many | TGTGCCAGTAGTATAACAGGGGTCTACGAGCAGTACTTC | CASSITGVYEQYF
TRBJ2-2 | TRBV20-1 | TRBD1 | few | TGCAGTGCTTGGGACAGGTCGACCACCGGGGAGCTGTTTTTT | CSAWDRSTTGELFF
TRBJ2-3 | TRBV11-1 | TRBD2 | few | TGTGCCAGCAGCTCCGGGACTAGAGACACAGATACGCAGTATTTT | CASSSGTRDTDTQYF
TRBJ1-5 | TRBV5-4 | . | . | TGTGCCAGCAGCTTGGACTCGGCCCCGGGGCCCCAGCATTTT | CASSLDSAPGPQHF
TRBJ2-3 | TRBV5-1 | TRBD1 | many | TGCGCCAGCAGACGAACAGGGGGCGCCCGCACAGATACGCAGTATTTT | CASRRTGGARTDTQYF
TRBJ2-1 | TRBV6-1 | TRBD2 | many | TGTGCCAGCAGTGTTGGACTAGCGGAAAGTGAGCAGTTCTTC | CASSVGLAESEQFF
TRBJ2-3 | TRBV29-1 | . | many | TGCAGCGTTGATGGTGGGAGTGTGACAGATACGCAGTATTTT | CSVDGGSVTDTQYF
TRBJ2-7 | TRBV12-3/TRBV12-4 | TRBD1 | . | TGTGCCAGCAGTCCCGGGACAGGGGGATCCTACGAGCAGTACTTC | CASSPGTGGSYEQYF
TRBJ1-2 | TRBV30 | . | . | TGTGCCTGGACCAGGGGTAACTATGGCTACACCTTC | CAWTRGNYGYTF
TRBJ2-5 | TRBV2 | . | many | TGTGCCAGCAGTGAAGGGGGGGCACAAGAGACCCAGTACTTC | CASSEGGAQETQYF
TRBJ2-7 | TRBV7-6 | . | many | TGTGCCAGCAGCTCTACTCAGGGGACCGCGCAGTACTTC | CASSSTQGTAQYF
TRBJ1-1 | TRBV5-1 | TRBD1 | many | TGCGCCAGCAGCGGGCAGGGGGCGCCGGTCACTGAAGCTTTCTTT | CASSGQGAPVTEAFF
TRBJ1-2 | TRBV14 | . | many | TGTGCCAGCAGCCCTGGACAGCTCGGAAGCTACACCTTC | CASSPGQLGSYTF
TRBJ1-1 | TRBV4-1 | . | many | TGCGCCAGCAGCCAAGATCAACGACGGAAAGCTTTCTTT | CASSQDQRRKAFF
TRBJ1-5 | TRBV7-6 | . | few | TGTGCCAGCAGTCGAACAGGTCACAATCAGCCCCAGCATTTT | CASSRTGHNQPQHF
TRBJ2-1 | TRBV24-1 | TRBD1 | medium-sized | TGTGCCACCAGTGATACAGGGGGGCCCTACAATGAGCAGTTCTTC | CATSDTGGPYNEQFF
TRBJ2-7 | TRBV20-1 | . | many | TGCAGTGCTAGTAGCGCTACCGCCTACGAGCAGTACTTC | CSASSATAYEQYF
TRBJ1-4 | TRBV19 | . | many | TGTGCCAGTAGTATTGCCGGAGGCCATGAAAAACTGTTTTTT | CASSIAGGHEKLFF
TRBJ2-2 | TRBV10-3 | . | many | TGTGCCATCCTGTTCCACGGGGAGCTGTTTTTT | CAILFHGELFF
TRBJ1-5 | TRBV19 | . | many | TGTGCCAGTAGCGGTCGAGCGGATCAGCCCCAGCATTTT | CASSGRADQPQHF
TRBJ1-5 | TRBV4-1 | . | many | TGCGCCAGCAGCCAAGCGTCCGGTGGCAATCAGCCCCAGCATTTT | CASSQASGGNQPQHF
TRBJ2-5 | TRBV2 | TRBD1 | many | TGTGCCAGGGCTACAGGGGGCGGGGAGACCCAGTACTTC | CARATGGGETQYF
TRBJ2-1 | TRBV6-1 | TRBD2 | . | TGTGCCAGCAGTGAAAGGGGGACTAGCGGGAGGGCCGTCAATGAGCAGTTCTTC | CASSERGTSGRAVNEQFF
TRBJ1-1 | TRBV11-2 | . | many | TGTGCCAGCAGCCTCATAGCCGGGGCTGTGGGCACTGAAGCTTTCTTT | CASSLIAGAVGTEAFF
TRBJ2-1 | TRBV7-2 | TRBD1 | many | TGTGCCAGCGGCGACCGGGACAGGCAGTTCTTC | CASGDRDRQFF
TRBJ2-1 | TRBV5-1 | TRBD1 | many | TGCGCCAGCCGAACTGGGGGACAGGGAAGCCCCTACAATGAGCAGTTCTTC | CASRTGGQGSPYNEQFF